This is a list of T cell receptor beta chains from one sample in a study of cytomegalovirus exposure and HLA in healthy donors. Measured with immunoSEQ multiplex PCR; TCRdb has only the in-frame clones, and not every one. The profile covers around 150,000 clones, with around four fifths appearing a single time and roughly 1.3% taken by the ten largest. Sample: PBMCs. The receptors stem from a woman aged 45-65 years in good health and CMV-seronegative. Each CDR3 is given with its conserved first and last residue. D genes are given only for firm matches. Clone sizes are given selectively: once, few, many, or a class where the clone is expanded.

clone size	D gene	V gene	J gene	CDR3 DNA	CDR3 protein
.	.	TRBV29-1	TRBJ1-2	TGCAGCGTTGGACAGATGTTTAACTATGGCTACACCTTC	CSVGQMFNYGYTF
.	TRBD1	TRBV5-6	TRBJ2-7	TGTGCCAGCAGGTTCACCGGGACAGCGACCTCCTACGAGCAGTACTTC	CASRFTGTATSYEQYF
.	TRBD2	TRBV18	TRBJ2-1	TGTGCCAGCTCACCACACGCGGGGGGGCGGGGAGGCGATGAGCAGTTCTTC	CASSPHAGGRGGDEQFF
once	.	TRBV7-6	TRBJ2-3	TGTGCCAGCAGCCCAGAAAGAGAGGCAGATACGCAGTATTTT	CASSPEREADTQYF
.	TRBD2	TRBV5-1	TRBJ2-5	TGCGCCAGCAGCTTGGGTAGCGGGAGTGCTGGGCAGTACTTC	CASSLGSGSAGQYF
few	.	TRBV7-9	TRBJ1-5	TGTGCCAGCAGCTTGACGGGAAATCAGCCCCAGCATTTT	CASSLTGNQPQHF
.	.	TRBV7-6	TRBJ2-2	TGTGCCAGCAGCCCCGGTCAAGGAGAAACCGGGGAGCTGTTTTTT	CASSPGQGETGELFF
.	TRBD1	TRBV6-5	TRBJ1-2	TGTGCCAGCAACGCTGGGACAGGGCGTTCACTAGGCTACACCTTC	CASNAGTGRSLGYTF
.	.	TRBV7-2	TRBJ1-1	TGTGCCAGCAGCGGTGAACGATTGGGCGAAGCTTTCTTT	CASSGERLGEAFF
.	TRBD1	TRBV6-1	TRBJ1-1	TGTGCCAGCAATAACAGGGGGCTACGGAACACTGAAGCTTTCTTT	CASNNRGLRNTEAFF
.	.	TRBV7-9	TRBJ2-3	TGTGCCAGCAGCTACACAGTAAGCACAGATACGCAGTATTTT	CASSYTVSTDTQYF
.	.	TRBV18	TRBJ1-1	TGTGCCAGCTCACCCGGGAGGTCCATGAACACTGAAGCTTTCTTT	CASSPGRSMNTEAFF
once	.	TRBV4-1	TRBJ1-6	TGCGCCACCGGGGACAAAGGGTACGTGAATTCACCCCTCCACTTT	CATGDKGYVNSPLHF
.	.	TRBV9	TRBJ2-2	TGTGCCAGCAGCGTAGGTCCTTCGGGCAGGGGTAACACCGGGGAGCTGTTTTTT	CASSVGPSGRGNTGELFF
.	.	TRBV19	TRBJ1-1	TGTGCCAGTATCAAGGCAGGAGGGACTGAAGCTTTCTTT	CASIKAGGTEAFF
.	TRBD1	TRBV5-1	TRBJ2-7	TGCGCCAGCAAACCAGGGGGCCGCTCCTACGAGCAGTACTTC	CASKPGGRSYEQYF